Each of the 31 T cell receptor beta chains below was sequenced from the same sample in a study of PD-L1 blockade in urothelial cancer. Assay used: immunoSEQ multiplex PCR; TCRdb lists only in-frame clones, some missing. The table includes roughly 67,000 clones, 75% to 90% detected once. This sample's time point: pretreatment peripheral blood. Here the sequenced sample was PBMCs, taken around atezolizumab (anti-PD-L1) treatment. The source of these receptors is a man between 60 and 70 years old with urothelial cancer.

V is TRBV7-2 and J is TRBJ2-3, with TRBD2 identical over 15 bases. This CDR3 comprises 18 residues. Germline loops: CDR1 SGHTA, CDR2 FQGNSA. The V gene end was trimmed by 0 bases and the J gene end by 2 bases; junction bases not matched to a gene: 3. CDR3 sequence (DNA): TGTGCCAGCAGCTTAGCAGGACTAGCGGGGGGGTTCACAGATACGCAGTATTTT. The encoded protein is CASSLAGLAGGFTDTQYF.

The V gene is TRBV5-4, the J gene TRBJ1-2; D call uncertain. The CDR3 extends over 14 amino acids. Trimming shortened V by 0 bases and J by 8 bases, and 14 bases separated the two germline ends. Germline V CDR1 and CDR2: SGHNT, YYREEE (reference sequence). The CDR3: CASSLAVGRAGYTF. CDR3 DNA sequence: TGTGCCAGCAGCTTGGCAGTCGGGCGGGCGGGCTACACCTTC.

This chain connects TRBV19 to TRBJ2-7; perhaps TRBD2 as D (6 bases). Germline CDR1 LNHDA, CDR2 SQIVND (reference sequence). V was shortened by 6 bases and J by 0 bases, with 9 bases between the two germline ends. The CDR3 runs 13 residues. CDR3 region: CASREGSSYEQYF. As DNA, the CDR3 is TGTGCCAGTAGGGAGGGGAGCTCCTACGAGCAGTACTTC.

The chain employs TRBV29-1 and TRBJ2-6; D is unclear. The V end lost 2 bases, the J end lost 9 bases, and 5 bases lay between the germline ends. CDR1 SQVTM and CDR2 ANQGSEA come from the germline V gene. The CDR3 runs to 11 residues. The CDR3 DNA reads TGCAGCGTTGAATCGGTCAACGTCCTGACTTTC. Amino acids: CSVESVNVLTF.

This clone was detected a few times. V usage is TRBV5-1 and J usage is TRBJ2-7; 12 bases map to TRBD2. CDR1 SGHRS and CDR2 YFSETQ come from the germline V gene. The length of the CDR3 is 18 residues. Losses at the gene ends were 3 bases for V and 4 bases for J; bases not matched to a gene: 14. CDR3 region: CASSSYPSGGDIVYEQYF. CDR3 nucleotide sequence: TGCGCCAGCAGCTCGTACCCTAGCGGGGGGGACATAGTGTACGAGCAGTACTTC.

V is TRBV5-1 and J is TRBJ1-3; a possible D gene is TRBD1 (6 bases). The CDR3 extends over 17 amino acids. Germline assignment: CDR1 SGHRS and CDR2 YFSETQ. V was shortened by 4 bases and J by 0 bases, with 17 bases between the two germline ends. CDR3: CASSPNHRAGSGNTIYF. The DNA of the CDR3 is TGCGCCAGCAGCCCAAACCACAGGGCTGGCTCTGGAAACACCATATATTTT.

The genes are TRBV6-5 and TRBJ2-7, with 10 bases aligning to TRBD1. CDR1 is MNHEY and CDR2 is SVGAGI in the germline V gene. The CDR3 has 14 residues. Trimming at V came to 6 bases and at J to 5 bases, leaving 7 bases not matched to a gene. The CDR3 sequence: CASRPTGGAHEQYF. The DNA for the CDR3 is TGTGCCAGCAGACCGACAGGGGGCGCGCACGAGCAGTACTTC.

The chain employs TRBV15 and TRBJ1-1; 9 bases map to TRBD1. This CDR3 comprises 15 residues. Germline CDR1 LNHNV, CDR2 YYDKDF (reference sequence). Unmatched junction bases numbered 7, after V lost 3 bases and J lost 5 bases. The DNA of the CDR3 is TGTGCCACCAGCAGGCACCGGGACAGGGATACTGAAGCTTTCTTT. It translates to CATSRHRDRDTEAFF.

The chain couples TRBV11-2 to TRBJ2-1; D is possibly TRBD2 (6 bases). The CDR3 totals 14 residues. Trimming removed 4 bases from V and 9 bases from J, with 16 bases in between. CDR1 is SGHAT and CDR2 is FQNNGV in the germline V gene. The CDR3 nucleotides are TGTGCCAGCAGCTCTCGTAGGAGGGGCGCTGAGCAGTTCTTC. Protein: CASSSRRRGAEQFF. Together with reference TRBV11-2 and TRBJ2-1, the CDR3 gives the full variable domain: EAGVAQSPRYKIIEKRQSVAFWCNPISGHATLYWYQQILGQGPKLLIQFQNNGVVDDSQLPKDRFSAERLKGVDSTLKIQPAKLEDSAVYLCASSSRRRGAEQFFGPGTRLTVL.

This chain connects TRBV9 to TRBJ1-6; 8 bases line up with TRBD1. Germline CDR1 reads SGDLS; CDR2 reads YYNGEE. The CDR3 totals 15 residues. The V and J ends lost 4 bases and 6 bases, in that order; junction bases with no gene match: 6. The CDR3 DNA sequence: TGTGCCAGCAGCCCTACCGGGACAGGTAATTCACCCCTCCACTTT. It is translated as CASSPTGTGNSPLHF.

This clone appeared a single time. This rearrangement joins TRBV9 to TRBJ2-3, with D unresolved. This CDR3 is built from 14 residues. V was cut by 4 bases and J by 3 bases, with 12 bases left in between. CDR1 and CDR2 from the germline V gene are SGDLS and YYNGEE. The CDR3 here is CASSLRPGTDTQYF. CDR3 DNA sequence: TGTGCCAGCAGCCTACGACCCGGGACAGATACGCAGTATTTT. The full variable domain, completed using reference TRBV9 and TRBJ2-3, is DSGVTQTPKHLITATGQRVTLRCSPRSGDLSVYWYQQSLDQGLQFLIQYYNGEERAKGNILERFSAQQFPDLHSELNLSSLELGDSALYFCASSLRPGTDTQYFGPGTRLTVL.

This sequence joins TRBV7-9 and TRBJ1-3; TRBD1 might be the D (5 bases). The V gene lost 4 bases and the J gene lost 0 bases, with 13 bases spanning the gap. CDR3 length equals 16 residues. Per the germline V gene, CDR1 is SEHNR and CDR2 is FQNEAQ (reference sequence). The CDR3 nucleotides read TGTGCCAGCAGCTCCTCGGGGGGTGGCTCTGGAAACACCATATATTTT. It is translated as CASSSSGGGSGNTIYF.

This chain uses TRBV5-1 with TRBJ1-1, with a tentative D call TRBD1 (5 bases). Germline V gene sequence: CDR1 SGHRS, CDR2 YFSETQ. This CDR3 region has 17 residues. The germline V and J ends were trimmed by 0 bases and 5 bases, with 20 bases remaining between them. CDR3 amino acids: CASSLAGGTTRETEAFF. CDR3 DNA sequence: TGCGCCAGCAGCTTGGCCGGAGGGACCACCCGGGAGACTGAAGCTTTCTTT.

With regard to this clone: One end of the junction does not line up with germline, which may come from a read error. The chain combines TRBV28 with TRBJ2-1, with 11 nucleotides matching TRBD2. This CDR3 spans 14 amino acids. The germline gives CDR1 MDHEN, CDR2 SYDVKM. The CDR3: CVSSPTSGGSEQFF. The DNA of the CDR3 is TGTGTCAGCAGTCCTACTAGCGGGGGAAGTGAGCAGTTCTTC.

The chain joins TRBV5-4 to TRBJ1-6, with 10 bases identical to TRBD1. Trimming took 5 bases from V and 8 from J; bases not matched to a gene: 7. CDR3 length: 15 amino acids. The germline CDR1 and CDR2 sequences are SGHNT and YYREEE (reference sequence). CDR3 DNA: TGTGCCAGCAGGACTCGTGGACAGGGGGATTCACCCCTCCACTTT. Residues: CASRTRGQGDSPLHF.

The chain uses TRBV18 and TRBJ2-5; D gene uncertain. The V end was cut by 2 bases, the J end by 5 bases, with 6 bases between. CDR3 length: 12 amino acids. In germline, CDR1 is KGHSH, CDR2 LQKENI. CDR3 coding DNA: TGTGCCAGCTCACCAACCAGGGAGACCCAGTACTTC. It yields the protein CASSPTRETQYF.

The CDR3 spells CASSQNRGLYGYTF. CDR3 DNA: TGCGCCAGCAGCCAAAACCGGGGACTCTATGGCTACACCTTC. The V and J genes are TRBV4-1 and TRBJ1-2, with D possibly TRBD1 on 5 matching bases. Germline CDR1 reads MGHRA; CDR2 reads YSYEKL. The CDR3 extends over 14 amino acids. V lost 2 bases to trimming and J lost 4 bases, with 11 bases between them.

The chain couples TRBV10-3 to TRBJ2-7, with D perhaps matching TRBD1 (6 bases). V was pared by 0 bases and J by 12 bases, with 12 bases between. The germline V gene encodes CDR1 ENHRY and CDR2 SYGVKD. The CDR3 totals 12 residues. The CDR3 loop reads CAISESMQGRYF. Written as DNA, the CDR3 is TGTGCCATCAGTGAGTCGATGCAGGGGAGGTACTTC.

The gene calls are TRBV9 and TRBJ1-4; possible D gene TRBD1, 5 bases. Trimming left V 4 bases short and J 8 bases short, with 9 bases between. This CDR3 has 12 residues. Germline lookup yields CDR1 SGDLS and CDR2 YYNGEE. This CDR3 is CASSPGGEKLFF. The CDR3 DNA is TGTGCCAGCAGCCCGGGGGGGGAAAAACTGTTTTTT.

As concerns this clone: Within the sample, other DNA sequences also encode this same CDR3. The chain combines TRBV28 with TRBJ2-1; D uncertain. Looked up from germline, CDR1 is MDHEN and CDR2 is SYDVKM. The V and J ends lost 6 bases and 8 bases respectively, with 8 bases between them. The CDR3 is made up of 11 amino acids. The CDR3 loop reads CASSLRYEQFF. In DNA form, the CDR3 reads TGTGCCAGCAGCCTACGATATGAGCAGTTCTTC.

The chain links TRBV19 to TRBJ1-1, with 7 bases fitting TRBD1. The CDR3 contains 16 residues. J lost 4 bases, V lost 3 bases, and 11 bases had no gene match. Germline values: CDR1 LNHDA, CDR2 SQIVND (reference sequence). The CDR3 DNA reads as TGTGCCAGTAGTATGACAGGGAATGTGGAACGCACTGAAGCTTTCTTT. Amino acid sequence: CASSMTGNVERTEAFF.

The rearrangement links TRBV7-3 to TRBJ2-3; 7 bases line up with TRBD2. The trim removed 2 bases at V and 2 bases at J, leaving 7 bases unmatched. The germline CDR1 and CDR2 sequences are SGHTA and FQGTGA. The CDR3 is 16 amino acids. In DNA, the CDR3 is TGTGCCAGCAGCTTATTCGGCGGGGGAAACACAGATACGCAGTATTTT. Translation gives CASSLFGGGNTDTQYF.

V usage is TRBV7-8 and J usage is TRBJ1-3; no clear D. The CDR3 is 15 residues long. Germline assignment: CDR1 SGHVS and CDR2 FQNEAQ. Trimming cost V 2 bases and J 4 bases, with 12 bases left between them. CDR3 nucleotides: TGTGCCAGCAGCTTAAACCGGGTAGAGGGAAACACCATATATTTT. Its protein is CASSLNRVEGNTIYF.

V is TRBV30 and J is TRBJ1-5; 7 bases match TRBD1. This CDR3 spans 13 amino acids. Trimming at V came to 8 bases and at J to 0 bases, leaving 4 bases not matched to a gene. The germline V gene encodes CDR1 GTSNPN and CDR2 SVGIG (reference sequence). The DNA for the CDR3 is TGTGCCGTGAACAGGGGTAGCAATCAGCCCCAGCATTTT. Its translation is CAVNRGSNQPQHF.

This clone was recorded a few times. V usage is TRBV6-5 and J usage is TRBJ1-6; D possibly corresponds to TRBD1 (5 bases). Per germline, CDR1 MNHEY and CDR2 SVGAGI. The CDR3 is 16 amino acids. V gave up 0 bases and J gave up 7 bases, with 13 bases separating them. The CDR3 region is CASSYSTRGRNSPLHF. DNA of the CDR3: TGTGCCAGCAGTTACTCGACGCGGGGACGGAATTCACCCCTCCACTTT.

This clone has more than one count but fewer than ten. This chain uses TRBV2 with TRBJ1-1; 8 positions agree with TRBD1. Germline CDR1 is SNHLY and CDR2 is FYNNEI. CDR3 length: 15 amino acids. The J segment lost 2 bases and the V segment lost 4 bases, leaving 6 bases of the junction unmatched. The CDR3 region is CASSGGDRLNTEAFF. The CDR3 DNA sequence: TGTGCCAGCAGTGGAGGGGACAGGTTAAACACTGAAGCTTTCTTT.

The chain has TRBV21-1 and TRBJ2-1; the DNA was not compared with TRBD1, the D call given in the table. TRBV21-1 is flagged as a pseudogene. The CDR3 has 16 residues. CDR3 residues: CASSKFRQSLYNEQFF. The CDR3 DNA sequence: TGTGCCAGCAGCAAATTTAGACAGTCACTATACAATGAGCAGTTCTTC.

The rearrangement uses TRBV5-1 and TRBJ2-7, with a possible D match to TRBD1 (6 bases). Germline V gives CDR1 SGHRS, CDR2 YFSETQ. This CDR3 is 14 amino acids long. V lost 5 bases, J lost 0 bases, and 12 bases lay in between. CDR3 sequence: CASRGTSDSYEQYF. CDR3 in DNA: TGCGCCAGCAGGGGGACATCGGACTCCTACGAGCAGTACTTC. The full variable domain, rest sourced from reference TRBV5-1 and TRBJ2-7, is KAGVTQTPRYLIKTRGQQVTLSCSPISGHRSVSWYQQTPGQGLQFLFEYFSETQRNKGNFPGRFSGRQFSNSRSEMNVSTLELGDSALYLCASRGTSDSYEQYFGPGTRLTVT.

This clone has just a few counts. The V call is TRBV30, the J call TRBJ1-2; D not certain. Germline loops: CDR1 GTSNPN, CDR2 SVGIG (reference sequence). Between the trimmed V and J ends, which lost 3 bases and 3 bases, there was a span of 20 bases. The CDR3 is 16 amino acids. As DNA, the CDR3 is TGTGCCTGGAGGCCGGTTCTTAAGGGAGAGTACTATGGCTACACCTTC. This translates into CAWRPVLKGEYYGYTF.

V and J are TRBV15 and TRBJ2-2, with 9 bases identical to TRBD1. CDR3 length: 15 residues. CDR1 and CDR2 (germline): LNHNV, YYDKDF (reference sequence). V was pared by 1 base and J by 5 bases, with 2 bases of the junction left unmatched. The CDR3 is CATSRGGQGTGELFF. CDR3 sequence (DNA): TGTGCCACCAGCAGAGGGGGACAGGGAACCGGGGAGCTGTTTTTT.

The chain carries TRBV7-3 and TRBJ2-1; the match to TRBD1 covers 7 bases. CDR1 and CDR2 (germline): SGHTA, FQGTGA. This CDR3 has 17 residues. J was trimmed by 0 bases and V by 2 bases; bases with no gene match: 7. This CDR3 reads CASSLGPPGGSYNEQFF. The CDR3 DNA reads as TGTGCCAGCAGCTTAGGTCCCCCAGGGGGCTCCTACAATGAGCAGTTCTTC.